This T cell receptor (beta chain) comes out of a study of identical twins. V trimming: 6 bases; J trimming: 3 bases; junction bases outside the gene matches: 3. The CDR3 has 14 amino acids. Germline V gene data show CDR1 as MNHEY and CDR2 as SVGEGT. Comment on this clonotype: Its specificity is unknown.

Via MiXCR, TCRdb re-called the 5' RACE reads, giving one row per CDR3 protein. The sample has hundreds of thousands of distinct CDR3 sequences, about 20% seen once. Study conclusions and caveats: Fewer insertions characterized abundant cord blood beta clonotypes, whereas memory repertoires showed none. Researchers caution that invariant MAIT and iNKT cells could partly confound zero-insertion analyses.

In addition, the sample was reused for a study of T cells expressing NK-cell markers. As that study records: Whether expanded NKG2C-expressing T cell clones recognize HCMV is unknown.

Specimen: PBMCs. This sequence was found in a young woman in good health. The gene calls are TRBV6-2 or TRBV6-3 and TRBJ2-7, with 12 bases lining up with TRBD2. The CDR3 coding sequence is TGTGCCAGCAGAAGACTAGCGGGAGTCTACGAGCAGTACTTC. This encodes CASRRLAGVYEQYF.